This is a list of T cell receptor beta chains from one sample in a study of OX40 agonist ivuxolimab in advanced cancers. Clones were sequenced by immunoSEQ multiplex PCR, and TCRdb holds only the in-frame ones, with some missing. The table has some 68,000 clones, 86% seen once; the top ten hold roughly 0.99%. This sample comprised CD4+ or CD8+ T cells sorted from blood, obtained in a trial of the OX40 agonist ivuxolimab. The source is an adult with an advanced solid tumor such as melanoma, head and neck, liver or kidney cancer. CDR3s include the opening cysteine and the closing phenylalanine or tryptophan. D genes are given only for firm matches. Some rows have no size entry. The others give once, few or many, or a class for an expanded clone.

v_call,clone_size,j_call,cdr3_length,d_call,cdr3_aa,cdr3_nt
TRBV5-4,-,TRBJ1-1,15,-,CASSVSGRSNTEAFF,TGTGCCAGCAGCGTATCGGGACGCTCGAACACTGAAGCTTTCTTT
TRBV19,once,TRBJ2-4,16,TRBD2,CASSMGTRVIKDIQYF,TGTGCCAGTAGTATGGGGACTAGGGTTATAAAGGACATTCAGTACTTC
TRBV9,few,TRBJ2-5,16,TRBD2,CASSVGPGRDQETQYF,TGTGCCAGCAGCGTAGGTCCGGGGAGGGACCAAGAGACCCAGTACTTC
TRBV30,-,TRBJ1-2,14,TRBD1,CAWSYSGTGRGYTF,TGTGCCTGGTCCTACTCCGGGACAGGGAGAGGCTACACCTTC
TRBV28,-,TRBJ1-4,15,-,CASSLENAFNEKLFF,TGTGCCAGCAGTTTAGAAAATGCTTTTAATGAAAAACTGTTTTTT
TRBV7-6,-,TRBJ2-1,15,TRBD1,CASSFRDRGDNEQFF,TGTGCCAGCAGCTTCCGGGACAGGGGTGACAATGAGCAGTTCTTC
TRBV4-3,-,TRBJ2-3,14,-,CASSQETSTDTQYF,TGCGCCAGCAGCCAAGAAACTAGCACAGATACGCAGTATTTT
TRBV23-1,-,TRBJ1-2,11,TRBD1,CARDRGYGYTF,TGCGCCAGAGACAGGGGCTATGGCTACACCTTC
TRBV29-1,-,TRBJ2-1,13,-,CSVASETGTREFF,TGCAGCGTTGCCTCGGAAACAGGGACGAGGGAGTTCTTC
TRBV2,-,TRBJ2-2,13,-,CASKTENTGELFF,TGTGCCAGCAAAACAGAGAACACCGGGGAGCTGTTTTTT
TRBV27,once,TRBJ2-1,14,TRBD2,CASTGTSPNNEQFF,TGTGCCAGCACTGGGACTAGCCCCAACAATGAGCAGTTCTTC
TRBV9,-,TRBJ2-7,16,TRBD2,CASSERSGSMGYEQYF,TGTGCCAGCAGCGAGAGGAGCGGGAGTATGGGCTACGAGCAGTACTTC
TRBV28,-,TRBJ2-1,14,-,CASSPGSSYNEQFF,TGTGCCAGCAGTCCAGGGAGCTCCTACAATGAGCAGTTCTTC
TRBV18,-,TRBJ2-3,15,-,CASSPRSFRTDTQYF,TGTGCCAGCTCACCACGATCTTTCCGGACAGATACGCAGTATTTT
TRBV7-2,-,TRBJ2-5,15,-,CASSSHQGHQETQYF,TGTGCCAGCAGTTCCCACCAAGGCCACCAAGAGACCCAGTACTTC
TRBV10-3,few,TRBJ2-7,12,-,CASRDGTYEQYF,TGTGCCAGCCGGGACGGAACCTACGAGCAGTACTTC
TRBV4-2,-,TRBJ2-3,14,TRBD2,CASSQDSGKDTQYF,TGTGCCAGCAGCCAAGATAGCGGGAAAGATACGCAGTATTTT
TRBV2,-,TRBJ1-5,16,TRBD1,CASQRDRVYSNQPQHF,TGTGCCAGCCAGCGGGACAGGGTTTATAGCAATCAGCCCCAGCATTTT